The sequence of this T cell receptor beta chain was determined in a study of shared clonotypes between healthy human individuals (dated by TCRdb to the early 2020s). About the full investigation: The cohort included three men and a couple of women between 18 and 49 years of age. Per donor, three plates each were used for CD4 naive and CD4 memory, two for CD8 naive, and one for CD8 memory. To estimate repertoire size and how much clonotypes are shared between individuals, the study performed deep sequencing of blood TCR repertoires from roughly five healthy adults. Different laboratories and diverse techniques were used to prepare libraries and sequence TCR repertoires, to increase sequencing depth and limit assay-specific biases. Leukapheresis yielded between about 0.8 and 9.5 billion PBMCs per donor.

Comments on this clone: Its antigen is still unknown. The input lacks base qualities; no much larger clone sits a single base away. Other nucleotide sequences in the sample specify the same CDR3.

The V and J ends are trimmed by 1 base and 0 bases, leaving 9 bases between them. CDR3 length: 15 amino acids, cysteine to phenylalanine. The sequence is cut down to CDR3 DNA, 45 bases in frame from base 1. The germline V gene (reference sequence) yields SEHNR for CDR1 and FQNEAQ for CDR2. The full study reports these points: Larger estimated clonotype richness was generally found for naive subsets than for memory subsets. Pairwise subsampling indicated that sequencing depth was expected to affect the degree of clonotype sharing among donors. Only blood was sampled, and tissue TCR repertoires likely differ from those in blood. Because the study included a small number of donors, the genetic and exposure-history diversity represented was limited. Compared with non-shared clonotypes, the clonotypes found in all four sorted-subset donors had higher generation probabilities. Incomplete sequencing was indicated by rarefaction of sorted-subset datasets, despite the large sequencing depth. Across a few donors, around 5% of naive CD4, approximately 3.5% of naive CD8, around 2.5% of memory CD4, and 0.4% of memory CD8 clonotypes were shared.

Using the deep immunoSEQ assay, TCR CDR3 regions were amplified from genomic DNA by multiplex PCR. Extracted genomic DNA from each cell subset was distributed evenly across all wells of several immunoSEQ 96-well plates, and each plate was treated as a replicate. For sorted subsets, 150 to 200 ng genomic DNA, equal to 25,000 to 35,000 T cell genomes, was loaded into each replicate PCR. Purified libraries were measured with a Qubit 3.0 fluorometer, size-checked on a Bioanalyzer 2100, and measured again with the KAPA Library Quantification kit. Every immunoSEQ 96-well plate was sequenced on a separate single-read 150-cycle Illumina NextSeq 550 flow cell. On the authors' methods: Because the immunoSEQ output included only junctional sequences and no quality scores, the filtering could not be the same as the filtering used for full-length reads. Sequences were annotated with PyIR, a Python wrapper for IgBLAST v1.9, using IMGT germline references to assign V/J genes and CDR3. Reads with weak V/J assignments (E-value above 1e-6), missing CDR3, stop codons, out-of-frame junctions, or ambiguous translated residues were removed. A V3J clonotype was defined by an identical inferred V gene, J gene, and CDR3 amino acid sequence. To compute the percentage overlap between repertoires, the number of shared unique clonotypes was divided by the size of the smaller repertoire. Richness of each repertoire was evaluated using RTK rarefaction, the Chao1 estimator, and Recon v2.1 estimates of unobserved clonotypes. For all TCRbeta clonotypes obtained by the gDNA method from a few donors, generation probabilities were computed with OLGA. Entries here come from immuneACCESS through TCRdb and include only in-frame sequences with V and J called. Some clones fail to appear in such tables; in the studies checked, an unresolved V gene covers under half of the shortfall, and the cause of the remainder is unknown. Clone size and the V and J calls come from that table; the DNA yielded D and trimming. This sample lists around 2.1 million clones; 90% to 95% were detected once. The ten top clones hold roughly 1.7% of the sample.

CD8 naive samples consisted of CD45RO-negative cells that were positively selected for CCR7, yielding a CD45RA+CCR7+ population without TemRA cells. Donors were healthy HIV-negative adults with no recently reported acute infections or vaccinations. Every donor was a Caucasian adult living in Nashville, Tennessee, USA. After blood collection by leukapheresis, PBMCs were isolated using Ficoll-Histopaque density gradient centrifugation and then cryopreserved in the vapor phase of liquid nitrogen. Analytical flow cytometry was used to check the purity and quantity of each magnetically sorted T cell population. From each sorted fraction, genomic DNA was isolated and quantified by UV absorbance on a Nanodrop 2000c.

Sequencing input: naive CD8+ T cells from PBMCs. Taken with the paper, the label for cell subset or site translates to: CD45RA+CCR7+. The rearranged chain carries TRBV7-9 and TRBJ1-1; a tentative D call is TRBD1 (5 bases match). The receptor's source is a man aged 18 to 30 in good health. Some clones in this sample may be carry-over from other donors' samples. The CDR3 loop reads CASSLEAGLNTEAFF. The bases are TGTGCCAGCAGCTTAGAGGCAGGGCTGAACACTGAAGCTTTCTTT.